The 22 T cell receptor beta chains given below trace back to one sample, sequenced in a study of chemoradiotherapy in HPV16-positive cancers. Data came from immunoSEQ multiplex PCR; TCRdb stores just in-frame clones and leaves some out. The sample records some 14,000 clones, approximately 89% being singletons. Sample: tumor tissue, taken from a patient who underwent chemoradiotherapy. The origin of the receptors is a human donor with HPV-associated anogenital cancer.

CDR3 loop: CASSVTADNEQFF. The CDR3, as DNA: TGTGCCAGCAGCGTAACTGCGGACAATGAGCAGTTCTTC. The chain uses TRBV9 and TRBJ2-1; D remains ambiguous. Trimming left V 1 base short and J 5 bases short, with 7 bases between. Germline CDR1 is SGDLS and CDR2 is YYNGEE. This CDR3 is built from 13 residues.

The chain employs TRBV30 and TRBJ2-2; a weak D match, TRBD1 (6 bases). Looked up from germline, CDR1 is GTSNPN and CDR2 is SVGIG (reference sequence). The length of the CDR3 is 16 residues. V lost 0 bases and J 2 bases, leaving 13 bases between the germline ends. The CDR3 protein is CAWSVFRDTNTGELFF. CDR3 nucleotides: TGTGCCTGGAGTGTTTTCCGGGACACTAACACCGGGGAGCTGTTTTTT.

The chain couples TRBV15 to TRBJ2-1; D is ambiguous. The CDR3 totals 13 residues. With 3 bases removed from V and 2 bases from J, the gap between germline ends came to 5 bases. The germline V gene encodes CDR1 LNHNV and CDR2 YYDKDF (reference sequence). CDR3 sequence reads: CATSSPPYNEQFF. Here the CDR3 DNA reads TGTGCCACCAGCAGCCCCCCCTACAATGAGCAGTTCTTC.

In nucleotides, the CDR3 is TGTGCCAGCAGCGAAAAGAGGGGGGGAGGACTCACTTATCTCAATGAGCAGTTCTTC. This codes for CASSEKRGGGLTYLNEQFF. The J gene is TRBJ2-1, the V gene TRBV7-9; a weak D match, TRBD2 (7 bases). The CDR3 spans 19 residues. The V end lost 5 bases, the J end lost 6 bases, and 29 bases lay between the germline ends. CDR1 and CDR2 (germline): SEHNR, FQNEAQ (reference sequence).

This chain joins TRBV19 and TRBJ2-3, with D uncertain. The CDR3 is 18 amino acids. Per the germline V gene, CDR1 is LNHDA and CDR2 is SQIVND (reference sequence). V was trimmed by 3 bases and J by 3 bases, leaving 22 bases between them. The CDR3 region is CASSILSSLEPYTDTQYF. The CDR3 region has the DNA TGTGCCAGTAGTATCCTCTCATCCCTAGAGCCTTATACAGATACGCAGTATTTT.

The rearrangement links TRBV5-4 to TRBJ2-1; 9 nucleotides align to TRBD2. The CDR3 contains 15 residues. V shed 4 bases and J 9 bases; nucleotides not matched to a gene: 11. Germline CDR1 SGHNT, CDR2 YYREEE (reference sequence). As DNA, the CDR3 is TGTGCCAGCAGCCCTCGGACTAGCGCGTCCCCTGAGCAGTTCTTC. As protein: CASSPRTSASPEQFF.

The table lists this clone with a count of one. The rearrangement joins TRBV6-6 to TRBJ1-3; no definite D call. The CDR3 is 14 residues long. V was pared by 5 bases and J by 1 base, with 9 bases between. The germline CDR1 and CDR2 sequences are MNHNY and SVGAGI (reference sequence). The DNA of the CDR3 is TGTGCCAGCAGTCCCGGGCGGTCTGGAAACACCATATATTTT. Its translation: CASSPGRSGNTIYF.

The chain has TRBV5-1 and TRBJ1-4; D ambiguous. Trimming took off 0 bases at V and 7 bases at J, with 19 bases between the two ends. Germline CDR1 is SGHRS and CDR2 is YFSETQ. The CDR3 sequence is 17 residues long. CDR3 bases: TGCGCCAGCAGCTTGGACCCTGCCTTCCCTTCTAGTGAAAAACTGTTTTTT. It is translated as CASSLDPAFPSSEKLFF. Looking up the rest from reference TRBV5-1 and TRBJ1-4 gives the full variable domain: KAGVTQTPRYLIKTRGQQVTLSCSPISGHRSVSWYQQTPGQGLQFLFEYFSETQRNKGNFPGRFSGRQFSNSRSEMNVSTLELGDSALYLCASSLDPAFPSSEKLFFGSGTQLSVL.

This clone was observed a few times. This rearrangement joins TRBV9 to TRBJ2-7; D may be TRBD1 or TRBD2 (6 bases each). Germline V gene data show CDR1 as SGDLS and CDR2 as YYNGEE. The germline V and J ends were trimmed by 2 bases and 2 bases, with 14 bases remaining between them. This CDR3 comprises 15 residues. The CDR3 sequence is CASSVEGGATYEQYF. CDR3 bases: TGTGCCAGCAGCGTGGAGGGGGGCGCGACCTACGAGCAGTACTTC.

This chain links TRBV5-3 with TRBJ2-3; D is undetermined. TRBV5-3 is identified as an open reading frame with a role that is uncertain. The CDR3 is 18 amino acids. Trimming pared 0 bases from V and 0 bases from J, leaving 17 bases between. CDR3 protein: CARSLAPASTPSTDTQYF. In DNA, the CDR3 is TGTGCCAGAAGCTTGGCTCCGGCTTCTACCCCTAGCACAGATACGCAGTATTTT.

This sequence joins TRBV9 and TRBJ2-7; 7 bases are shared with TRBD1. This CDR3 is 15 amino acids long. CDR1 and CDR2 (germline): SGDLS, YYNGEE. V lost 3 bases to trimming and J lost 7 bases; unmatched junction nucleotides: 13. The CDR3 here is CASSAGTEDWGEQYF. CDR3 sequence (DNA): TGTGCCAGCAGCGCCGGGACAGAGGATTGGGGGGAGCAGTACTTC.

The rearrangement joins TRBV6-6 to TRBJ2-7; D gene ambiguous. V was clipped by 2 bases and J by 4 bases, with 15 bases between them. CDR1 and CDR2 from the germline V gene are MNHNY and SVGAGI (reference sequence). This CDR3 is built from 15 residues. Here the CDR3 reads CASSYPTINPYEQYF. Written as DNA, the CDR3 is TGTGCCAGCAGTTACCCCACGATAAACCCTTACGAGCAGTACTTC.

V gene TRBV11-3 combines with J gene TRBJ2-2, with D unresolved. CDR3 length: 15 residues. Trimming took 4 bases from V and 0 from J, leaving 9 bases between them. Germline CDR1 is SGHNT and CDR2 is YENEEA. The CDR3 region is CASSWLAANTGELFF. In DNA, the CDR3 is TGTGCCAGCAGCTGGTTAGCAGCGAACACCGGGGAGCTGTTTTTT.

The rearrangement uses TRBV23-1 and TRBJ1-1; 7 positions agree with TRBD1. TRBV23-1 is an ORF for which the function is uncertain. The ends lost 3 bases at V and 6 bases at J; junction bases unmatched: 13. This CDR3 has 16 residues. CDR3 sequence reads: CASSHHRGQRISEAFF. CDR3 DNA sequence: TGCGCCAGCAGTCACCACAGGGGTCAAAGGATCTCTGAAGCTTTCTTT.

This clone was observed a handful of times. V and J are TRBV18 and TRBJ1-4; D possibly corresponds to TRBD1 (6 bases). The CDR3 extends over 15 amino acids. Germline V gene data show CDR1 as KGHSH and CDR2 as LQKENI. V lost 3 bases, J lost 6 bases, and 14 bases lay in between. The chain's CDR3 is CASSPPNREDEKLFF. In nucleotides, the CDR3 is TGTGCCAGCTCACCGCCTAACAGGGAAGATGAAAAACTGTTTTTT.

This sequence joins TRBV19 and TRBJ1-5; D gene unclear. The CDR3 has 14 residues. Trimming took 7 bases from V and 6 from J, leaving 16 bases between them. Germline-derived CDR1 and CDR2 are LNHDA and SQIVND (reference sequence). The chain's CDR3 is CASTSIQTGQPQHF. The CDR3 nucleotides are TGTGCCAGTACCTCAATTCAGACCGGTCAGCCCCAGCATTTT. Full variable domain (outside the CDR3, taken from reference TRBV19 and TRBJ1-5): DGGITQSPKYLFRKEGQNVTLSCEQNLNHDAMYWYRQDPGQGLRLIYYSQIVNDFQKGDIAEGYSVSREKKESFPLTVTSAQKNPTAFYLCASTSIQTGQPQHFGDGTRLSIL.

The chain employs TRBV5-1 and TRBJ2-7, with 11 bases aligning to TRBD1. V shed 5 bases, J shed 2 bases, and the junction held 6 bases outside the gene matches. Germline CDR1 is SGHRS and CDR2 is YFSETQ. This CDR3 region has 15 residues. This CDR3 is CASRSGTGGPYEQYF. DNA of the CDR3: TGCGCCAGCAGGTCAGGGACAGGGGGTCCCTACGAGCAGTACTTC.

The chain is built from TRBV11-2 and TRBJ2-1; D is unresolved. Trimming stripped 6 bases from V and 6 bases from J, with 9 bases between. The CDR3 runs 12 residues. Germline CDR1 reads SGHAT; CDR2 reads FQNNGV. CDR3 protein: CASRPPANEQFF. CDR3 coding DNA: TGTGCCAGCAGGCCCCCGGCCAATGAGCAGTTCTTC.

The rearrangement uses TRBV13 and TRBJ2-7, with D unclear. Germline CDR1 is PRHDT and CDR2 is FYEKMQ (reference sequence). V gave up 4 bases and J gave up 3 bases, with 10 bases separating them. The CDR3 spans 13 residues. CDR3 DNA: TGTGCCAGCAGCTCCACTTCAAGCTACGAGCAGTACTTC. Translated, it gives CASSSTSSYEQYF.

The J gene is TRBJ2-2, the V gene TRBV15, with 12 bases lining up with TRBD2. V shed 0 bases and J 0 bases; nucleotides not matched to a gene: 5. Germline CDR1 and CDR2: LNHNV and YYDKDF (reference sequence). The CDR3 is 19 residues long. CDR3 coding DNA: TGTGCCACCAGCAGAGAAAAAGCTAGCGGGAGGGCGAACACCGGGGAGCTGTTTTTT. Its translation is CATSREKASGRANTGELFF.

The V call is TRBV21-1, the J call TRBJ2-5. TRBV21-1 is termed a pseudogene. This CDR3 is built from 15 residues. As DNA, the CDR3 is TGTGCCAGCAGCGACGGACCATCCCCAAGAGAGACCCAGTACTTC. This gives the protein CASSDGPSPRETQYF.

This chain uses TRBV6-1 with TRBJ2-7, with 9 bases that match TRBD1. The CDR3 covers 18 residues. Germline values: CDR1 MNHNS, CDR2 SASEGT. The V gene end was trimmed by 4 bases and the J gene end by 2 bases; junction bases not matched to a gene: 15. The CDR3 DNA is TGTGCCAGCAGTGCACTAGCCTCGAAGGGACAGGGCGCCTACGAGCAGTACTTC. Translated, it gives CASSALASKGQGAYEQYF.